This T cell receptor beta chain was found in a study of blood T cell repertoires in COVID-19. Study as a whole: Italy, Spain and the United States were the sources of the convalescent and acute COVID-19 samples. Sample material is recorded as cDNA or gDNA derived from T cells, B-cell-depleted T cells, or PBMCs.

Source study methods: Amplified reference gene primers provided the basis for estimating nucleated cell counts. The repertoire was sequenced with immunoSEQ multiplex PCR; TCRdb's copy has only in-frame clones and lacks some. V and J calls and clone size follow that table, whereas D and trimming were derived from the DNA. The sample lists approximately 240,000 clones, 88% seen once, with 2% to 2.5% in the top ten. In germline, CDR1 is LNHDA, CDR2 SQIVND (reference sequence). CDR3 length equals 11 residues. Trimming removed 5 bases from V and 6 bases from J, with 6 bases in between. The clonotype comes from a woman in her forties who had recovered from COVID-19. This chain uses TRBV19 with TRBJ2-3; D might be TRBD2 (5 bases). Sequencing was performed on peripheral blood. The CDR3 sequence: CASSPGDTQYF. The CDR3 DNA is TGTGCCAGTAGTCCGGGGGATACGCAGTATTTT.